Listed below are T cell receptor beta chains from one sample, sequenced in a study of cytomegalovirus exposure and HLA in healthy donors. Clones were read by immunoSEQ multiplex PCR, and TCRdb kept only the in-frame ones, dropping some. The sample holds under 200,000 clones, 78% seen once. Sequencing was performed on PBMCs. The receptors originated from a woman aged 45-65 years in good health and CMV-seropositive. Each CDR3 is given with its conserved first and last residue. Fields, in order: V gene, J gene, D gene, CDR3 DNA, CDR3 protein. D genes are given only for firm matches.

V gene: TRBV29-1
J gene: TRBJ1-4
D gene: TRBD1
CDR3 DNA: TGCAGCGTTGAAGTACAGGGGAGCGAAAAACTGTTTTTT
CDR3 protein: CSVEVQGSEKLFF

V gene: TRBV5-1
J gene: TRBJ1-2
D gene: TRBD1
CDR3 DNA: TGCGCCAGCAGCGATGATTGGACAGGAGGTGGCTACACCTTC
CDR3 protein: CASSDDWTGGGYTF

V gene: TRBV11-3
J gene: TRBJ2-6
D gene: TRBD1
CDR3 DNA: TGTGCCAGCAGCCCAGCCGGGACAGCGTCCCGCTCTGGGGCCAACGGCCTGACTTTC
CDR3 protein: CASSPAGTASRSGANGLTF

V gene: TRBV27
J gene: TRBJ1-5
D gene: TRBD1
CDR3 DNA: TGTGCCAGCAGTCCCCTTACAGGGGGTTATAGCAATCAGCCCCAGCATTTT
CDR3 protein: CASSPLTGGYSNQPQHF

V gene: TRBV27
J gene: TRBJ1-2
D gene: -
CDR3 DNA: TGTGCCAGCAGTTTATTCTTCGGGGGAGGGTCCGCGGCTGGCTACACCTTC
CDR3 protein: CASSLFFGGGSAAGYTF

V gene: TRBV7-2
J gene: TRBJ2-1
D gene: TRBD2
CDR3 DNA: TGTGCCAGCAGGCCGCCGGGACTAGCATCCTACAATGAGCAGTTCTTC
CDR3 protein: CASRPPGLASYNEQFF

V gene: TRBV28
J gene: TRBJ1-1
D gene: TRBD1
CDR3 DNA: TGTGCCAGCAGTTCAAGGACAGGGGGAGGGGTATGGAACACTGAAGCTTTCTTT
CDR3 protein: CASSSRTGGGVWNTEAFF

V gene: TRBV7-9
J gene: TRBJ2-7
D gene: -
CDR3 DNA: TGTGCCAGCAGCCTGCCCGCAGGGAACGTCGAGCAGTACTTC
CDR3 protein: CASSLPAGNVEQYF

V gene: TRBV4-3
J gene: TRBJ2-1
D gene: TRBD2
CDR3 DNA: TGCGCCAGCAGCCGAGGGTCTAGCGGGACCAATGAGCAGTTCTTC
CDR3 protein: CASSRGSSGTNEQFF

V gene: TRBV5-5
J gene: TRBJ1-2
D gene: TRBD1
CDR3 DNA: TGTGCCAGCAGCTACCGGGACAGGAACTATGGCTACACCTTC
CDR3 protein: CASSYRDRNYGYTF

V gene: TRBV28
J gene: TRBJ2-7
D gene: TRBD1
CDR3 DNA: TGTGCCAGCAGTTTCGAACAGGGGTACTACGAGCAGTACTTC
CDR3 protein: CASSFEQGYYEQYF

V gene: TRBV19
J gene: TRBJ2-7
D gene: TRBD1
CDR3 DNA: TGTGCCAGTAGTACTAAACTCCGGGACAGATACGAGCAGTACTTC
CDR3 protein: CASSTKLRDRYEQYF

V gene: TRBV9
J gene: TRBJ1-1
D gene: -
CDR3 DNA: TGTGCCAGCACGGTGAACACTGAAGCTTTCTTT
CDR3 protein: CASTVNTEAFF

V gene: TRBV11-3
J gene: TRBJ1-4
D gene: -
CDR3 DNA: TGTGCCAGCAGCCCCGGGTCAGGGGCGGATGAAAAACTGTTTTTT
CDR3 protein: CASSPGSGADEKLFF

V gene: TRBV2
J gene: TRBJ2-7
D gene: TRBD1
CDR3 DNA: TGTGCCAGCAGGGGGACAGACTACGAGCAGTACTTC
CDR3 protein: CASRGTDYEQYF

V gene: TRBV6-6
J gene: TRBJ2-2
D gene: -
CDR3 DNA: TGTGCCAGCAGGAGACAGCACACCGGGGAGCTGTTTTTT
CDR3 protein: CASRRQHTGELFF